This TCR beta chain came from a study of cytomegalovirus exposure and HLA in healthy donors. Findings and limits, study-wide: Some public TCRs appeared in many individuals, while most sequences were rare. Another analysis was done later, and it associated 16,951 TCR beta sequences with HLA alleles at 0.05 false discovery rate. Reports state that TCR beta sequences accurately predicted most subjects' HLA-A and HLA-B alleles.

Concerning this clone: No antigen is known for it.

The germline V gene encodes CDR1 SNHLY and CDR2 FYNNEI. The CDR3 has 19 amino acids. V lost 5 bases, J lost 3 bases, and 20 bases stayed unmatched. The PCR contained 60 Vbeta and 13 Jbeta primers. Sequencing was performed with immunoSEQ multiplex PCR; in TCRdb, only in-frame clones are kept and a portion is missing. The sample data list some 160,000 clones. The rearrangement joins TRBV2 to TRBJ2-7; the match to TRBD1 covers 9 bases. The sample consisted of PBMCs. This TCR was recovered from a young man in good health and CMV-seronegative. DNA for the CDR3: TGTGCCAGCAGTCAGAGTCCCGGGACAGGGTGGGAGGATAACTACGAGCAGTACTTC. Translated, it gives CASSQSPGTGWEDNYEQYF.